One sample yielded the 3 T cell receptor beta chains listed below, sequenced in a study of T-cell reconstitution after alpha-beta-depleted transplantation in children (dated by TCRdb to the mid-2010s). The library was built by means of PCR. TCRdb records Illumina HiSeq 2500 as the sequencer. To normalize quantification of the TCRbeta repertoire, the TCR libraries were built with molecular barcoding that relied on unique molecular identifiers. The raw public data were reprocessed by TCRdb itself: fastp quality trimming at Q25, MiXCR clonotype calling, in-frame beta chains only. A single entry per CDR3 protein holds the most common genes and DNA from its merged rows. The sample records 550,000 to 600,000 distinct CDR3 sequences, around 23% of which are singletons. The top ten clonotypes cover approximately 14% of the sample. In the paper's terms, the treatment or condition label means: allogeneic hematopoietic cell transplantation with graft depleted of TCRalphabeta T cells and CD19 B cells.

The sequencing here drew on PBMCs, mostly from graft donor cells, taken 360 days after TCRalphabeta/CD19-depleted stem cell transplant. These receptors all stem from a boy under two years old who had a stem cell transplant for acute myeloid leukemia, so the T cells may come from the graft donor.

The chain links TRBV4-1 to TRBJ2-4; a possible D gene is TRBD1 (5 bases). CDR1 is MGHRA and CDR2 is YSYEKL in the germline V gene. Trimming cost V 1 base and J 6 bases, with 7 bases left between them. CDR3 size: 13 residues. The chain's CDR3 is CASSQADTNIQYF. In DNA form, the CDR3 reads TGCGCCAGCAGCCAAGCGGACACAAACATTCAGTACTTC.

This clonotype occurred many times. The gene calls are TRBV20-1 and TRBJ2-1; D unresolved. Germline V gives CDR1 DFQATT, CDR2 SNEGSKA (reference sequence). The CDR3 is made up of 11 amino acids. CDR3 DNA sequence: TGCAGCATCCATGGGGTTAATGAGCAGTTCTTC. Protein: CSIHGVNEQFF.

The V and J genes are TRBV5-6 and TRBJ2-2, with D possibly matching TRBD2 (6 bases). The V end was cut by 4 bases, the J end by 0 bases, with 10 bases between. The CDR3 runs to 15 residues. The germline gives CDR1 SGHDT, CDR2 YYEEEE. The CDR3 sequence is CASSPGLTNTGELFF. The CDR3 DNA is TGTGCCAGCAGCCCGGGACTCACGAACACCGGGGAGCTGTTTTTT. Looking up the rest from reference TRBV5-6 and TRBJ2-2 gives the full variable domain: DAGVTQSPTHLIKTRGQQVTLRCSPKSGHDTVSWYQQALGQGPQFIFQYYEEEERQRGNFPDRFSGHQFPNYSSELNVNALLLGDSALYLCASSPGLTNTGELFFGEGSRLTVL.